The T cell receptor beta chain under discussion was sequenced for a study of human T cells and chemical hapten exposure. Whole-study results and caveats: Sensitizing to DPC left TCRs with a frequency above 1 in 1000 unaltered.

Remarks on this clonotype: Its antigen is as yet unknown.

From the RACE reads, TCRdb called clonotypes with MiXCR, one entry per CDR3 protein. This sample has fewer than 300,000 distinct CDR3 sequences, with about 8.1% found just once. Time point meaning: pre-sensitization, week 0. Treatment meaning: therapeutic diphenylcyclopropenone sensitization with weekly scalp DPC. Blood collection happened ahead of applying each patch test. The sample consisted of whole blood, taken in connection with sensitization to the hapten diphenylcyclopropenone (DPC). This receptor was obtained from a woman between 40 and 55 years old with alopecia areata. Some clones in this sample may be carry-over from other donors' samples.

Here the CDR3 DNA reads TGTGCCAGCAGCCTGACGTCGGGACTAGCGGGAGAAGCCTACAATGAGCAGTTCTTC. Its protein product is CASSLTSGLAGEAYNEQFF. This chain connects TRBV7-3 to TRBJ2-1; TRBD2 matches at 14 bases. The length of the CDR3 is 19 residues. V lost 5 bases, J lost 2 bases, and 11 bases stayed unmatched. Germline CDR1 is SGHTA and CDR2 is FQGTGA.